This section outlines one T cell receptor beta chain sequence together with its context. This clone was observed a handful of times. Its antigen specificity is not known. The record has no base qualities; no much larger clone is one base away. Inclusive of the bounding cysteine and phenylalanine, the CDR3 is 15 residues long. Just CDR3 DNA is preserved here, 45 bases in frame from base 1. V drops 5 bases and J drops 1 base, leaving 12 bases in between. CDR1 and CDR2, looked up from the germline V gene, are SGHNT and YENEEA. The entire isolated RNA was reverse transcribed using the High Capacity cDNA Reverse Transcription Kit, and thus expressed TCRB transcripts were sequenced. Naive, central memory and regulatory T cell samples underwent deep immunoSEQ sequencing, averaging about 3.5 million total reads per sample. Sorted cells were lysed in RLT buffer, and RNA was extracted using DNase-treated RNeasy Micro or Mini kits according to cell number. To prevent cross-contamination, each cell subset was processed individually, whereas patient and healthy donor samples were processed jointly. The immunoSEQ multiplex PCR was used to amplify TCRB sequences from cDNA, generating 87-bp fragments that spanned the CDR3 region. The amplicons were sequenced using the Illumina HiSeq platform. The authors' pipeline ran thus. PCR bias was computationally corrected using synthetic template baselines, reads within Hamming distance 2 were collapsed, and singletons that could not be merged were discarded. By aligning reads against IMGT, V, D and J genes, CDR3 length, and insertions or deletions at six rearrangement sites were assigned. Within each subset, clonotype counts were normalized to the number of sorted cells before true diversity and Gini coefficients were calculated with the tcR R package. The overlap coefficient, calculated on TCRB nucleotide sequences, was used to measure repertoire sharing. Out-of-frame TCRB sequences from naive cells were analyzed to stand in for the pre-selection repertoire. TCRdb stores this immuneACCESS table with in-frame sequences only. Part of the clones is absent; in the studies checked, under half of the shortfall reflects unresolved V genes, and no reason is known for the rest. V and J calls and clone size come straight from that table; D and trimming were deduced from the DNA. Counted in this sample were approximately 250,000 clones; approximately 10% of them appeared once. Roughly 0.017% of the sample is in the top ten clones.

This specimen comes from a study of beta chain features in type 1 diabetes listed by TCRdb under 2018. Looking at the study overall: No differences in mean age, gender distribution, total cell number or subset yield were found between patients and healthy donors. The study compared the TCRB repertoires of sorted circulating CD4+ T cell subsets in recently diagnosed type 1 diabetes patients with those in matched healthy donors. A total of about 110 million sorted cells were examined across all samples, and the number of cells per subset was strongly correlated with RNA yield. Regulatory and stem cell-like memory subsets were isolated from only 8 patients and roughly eight healthy donors, whereas naive and central memory subsets came from all 28 donors. Beyond this particular receptor, the publication reports: At VDJ recombination sites, patients with type 1 diabetes made fewer insertions and deleted more nucleotides, a pattern implying thymic rearrangement abnormalities. PCR might favor shorter templates, but patient and control samples were amplified and corrected together, so any skew would affect both groups equally. Only small numbers of individuals were included in the HLA sub-analyses, which left unresolved whether HLA type had any influence on TCRB rearrangement. A moderate but significant shortening of TCRB CDR3 length was observed in type 1 diabetes patients in all four CD4+ subsets. Naive, central memory and regulatory TCRB repertoires appeared to be more alike among patients than among healthy donors. Because cDNA was sequenced instead of genomic DNA, highly expressing activated cells could be over-represented, though the groups showed no difference in activation or CD3 levels.

Each donor gave one peripheral blood draw, averaging roughly 0.11 L, which was collected into heparinised tubes. A BD FACSAria II and a panel including CD45RO, CCR7, CD25, CD127, CD95 and CD27 were used to sort naive, central memory, regulatory and stem cell-like memory CD4+ T cells. Purity was above 95% for every sorted population. Right away, PBMCs were isolated by Lymphoprep density gradient centrifugation and were stained directly, with no culture step. To minimize batch effects, samples were stained and sorted in pairs, one healthy donor with one patient per experiment. In this chain, TRBV11-3 is recombined with TRBJ2-1, with TRBD2 tentatively as D gene (5 bases match). The sample consisted of naive CD4+ T cells from blood. The cell subset or site label, read with the paper, signifies: true naive CD4+ T cells. The origin of this receptor is a man aged 25-45 years with type 1 diabetes. The nucleotide sequence is TGTGCCAGCAGCCCCAGCGAGGGTTCCTACAATGAGCAGTTCTTC. This encodes CASSPSEGSYNEQFF.